A single sample is the source of the 27 T cell receptor beta chains below, sequenced in a study of cytomegalovirus exposure and HLA in healthy donors. Amplification used 60 Vbeta primers and 13 Jbeta primers. Sequencing was performed with immunoSEQ multiplex PCR; in TCRdb, only in-frame clones are kept and a portion is missing. This table holds about 120,000 clones, around 77% found once. The specimen sequenced was PBMCs. The receptors were gathered from a male donor in good health and CMV-seropositive.

The J gene is TRBJ2-5, the V gene TRBV14, with a possible D match to TRBD1 (6 bases). Germline V gene lookup returns CDR1 SGHDN and CDR2 FVKESK. V lost 0 bases and J 12 bases, leaving 14 bases between the germline ends. The CDR3 has 13 residues. CDR3 nucleotide sequence: TGTGCCAGCAGCCAAGATGTGGGGGCCGAGGAGTACTTC. Residues: CASSQDVGAEEYF.

In its sample, this clone was seen once. V usage is TRBV6-1 and J usage is TRBJ2-7; TRBD2 matches at 11 bases. Germline CDR1 MNHNS, CDR2 SASEGT. This CDR3 has 14 residues. The V and J ends lost 5 bases and 2 bases, in that order; junction bases with no gene match: 2. The CDR3 DNA follows: TGTGCCAGCAGTCTACTAGCGGGAGCCTACGAGCAGTACTTC. Protein sequence: CASSLLAGAYEQYF.

This clone was detected once. This sequence joins TRBV5-1 and TRBJ2-7; 13 nucleotides match TRBD2. The V gene end was trimmed by 9 bases and the J gene end by 4 bases; junction bases not matched to a gene: 7. The CDR3 covers 14 residues. Looked up from germline, CDR1 is SGHRS and CDR2 is YFSETQ. The CDR3 is CATLTSGGEYEQYF. The CDR3 DNA sequence: TGCGCCACCCTTACTAGCGGGGGGGAGTACGAGCAGTACTTC.

The gene calls are TRBV5-1 and TRBJ2-7, with D possibly being TRBD1 (5 bases). The CDR3 loop spans 14 amino acids. Germline CDR1 and CDR2: SGHRS and YFSETQ. The V end lost 0 bases, the J end lost 7 bases, and 14 bases lay between the germline ends. CDR3 region: CASSLASGYGEQYF. CDR3 bases: TGCGCCAGCAGCTTGGCCTCAGGGTATGGGGAGCAGTACTTC.

The chain employs TRBV5-1 and TRBJ1-1; 8 bases match TRBD1. CDR1 SGHRS and CDR2 YFSETQ come from the germline V gene. The CDR3 runs to 14 residues. Trimming at V came to 4 bases and at J to 4 bases, leaving 6 bases not matched to a gene. This CDR3 reads CASSGQGQGTEAFF. CDR3 coding DNA: TGCGCCAGCAGCGGACAGGGTCAGGGCACTGAAGCTTTCTTT.

The V call is TRBV15, the J call TRBJ2-7, with a weak D call TRBD2 (6 bases). Trimming took 3 bases from V and 4 from J, leaving 10 bases between them. Germline-derived CDR1 and CDR2 are LNHNV and YYDKDF (reference sequence). The CDR3 has 13 residues. The CDR3 DNA is TGTGCCACCAGCAGGGGAGGCGAGTACGAGCAGTACTTC. Translation gives CATSRGGEYEQYF. The full variable domain, rest sourced from reference TRBV15 and TRBJ2-7, is DAMVIQNPRYQVTQFGKPVTLSCSQTLNHNVMYWYQQKSSQAPKLLFHYYDKDFNNEADTPDNFQSRRPNTSFCFLDIRSPGLGDTAMYLCATSRGGEYEQYFGPGTRLTVT.

The genes are TRBV7-2 and TRBJ2-1; 10 bases map to TRBD2. The CDR3 is made up of 13 amino acids. Germline V gene sequence: CDR1 SGHTA, CDR2 FQGNSA. V shed 5 bases, J shed 10 bases, and the junction held 5 bases outside the gene matches. For the CDR3, the DNA is TGTGCCAGCAGCGTGAGCGGGGGGGAGGAGCAGTTCTTC. It is translated as CASSVSGGEEQFF. The variable domain in full, completed from reference TRBV7-2 and TRBJ2-1, reads GAGVSQSPSNKVTEKGKDVELRCDPISGHTALYWYRQSLGQGLEFLIYFQGNSAPDKSGLPSDRFSAERTGGSVSTLTIQRTQQEDSAVYLCASSVSGGEEQFFGPGTRLTVL.

For this clone: The junction and the germline gene differ at one end; a read error may be behind it. The chain joins TRBV27 to TRBJ2-6, with D possibly matching TRBD1 (6 bases). CDR1 and CDR2 from the germline V gene are MNHEY and SMNVEV (reference sequence). The CDR3 length is 15 residues. Written as DNA, the CDR3 is TGTGCCAGCAGTGCACGAGGGGGTGGGGCCAACGGCCTGACTTTC. Translated: CASSARGGGANGLTF.

As for this clone: Other DNA sequences of this sample code for an identical CDR3. The chain combines TRBV5-4 with TRBJ2-7, with 7 bases that match TRBD1. This CDR3 comprises 14 residues. CDR1 SGHNT and CDR2 YYREEE come from the germline V gene (reference sequence). With 0 bases clipped from V and 0 bases from J, the junction kept 0 bases outside the gene matches. The CDR3 sequence: CASSLAGGSYEQYF. DNA for the CDR3: TGTGCCAGCAGCTTGGCAGGGGGCTCCTACGAGCAGTACTTC.

In its sample, this clone was seen a few times. The chain recombines TRBV27 with TRBJ2-3, with 11 bases fitting TRBD1. This CDR3 spans 15 amino acids. J gave up 5 bases and V 6 bases, and 7 bases lay outside the gene matches. CDR1 and CDR2 from the germline V gene are MNHEY and SMNVEV (reference sequence). This CDR3 is CASSSRTGGLDTQYF. DNA for the CDR3: TGTGCCAGCAGCTCACGGACAGGGGGCTTAGATACGCAGTATTTT.

This clone appeared once. For the CDR3, the DNA is TGTGCCAGCAGTCTCGGGGGGGAGGAGACCCAGTACTTC. Residues: CASSLGGEETQYF. V and J are TRBV9 and TRBJ2-5, with 8 positions matching TRBD2. This CDR3 is 13 amino acids long. Germline V lookup: CDR1 SGDLS, CDR2 YYNGEE. V trimming: 5 bases; J trimming: 5 bases; junction bases outside the gene matches: 5.

The CDR3 is CASSRTLAGALYTDTQYF. CDR3 DNA sequence: TGTGCCAGCAGCCGCACCCTAGCGGGGGCCCTATACACAGATACGCAGTATTTT. This sequence joins TRBV4-2 and TRBJ2-3; 10 nucleotides line up with TRBD2. The ends lost 4 bases at V and 2 bases at J; junction bases unmatched: 12. CDR3 length: 18 residues. Germline lookup yields CDR1 LGHNA and CDR2 YNFKEQ.

The V call is TRBV5-4, the J call TRBJ2-1; TRBD1 might be the D (6 bases). The V gene lost 4 bases and the J gene lost 4 bases, with 9 bases spanning the gap. CDR3 size: 13 residues. CDR1 and CDR2 from the germline V gene are SGHNT and YYREEE (reference sequence). The DNA for the CDR3 is TGTGCCAGCAGCCTACAGGGTTACAATGAGCAGTTCTTC. As protein: CASSLQGYNEQFF.

This chain uses TRBV27 with TRBJ2-1; 13 nucleotides agree with TRBD2. V was clipped by 10 bases and J by 9 bases; unmatched bases: 9. CDR1 and CDR2 from the germline V gene are MNHEY and SMNVEV (reference sequence). The CDR3 consists of 14 residues. CDR3 in DNA: TGTGCCATTCCGGGACTAGCGGGACTGGGTGAGCAGTTCTTC. It translates to CAIPGLAGLGEQFF.

The J gene is TRBJ2-5, the V gene TRBV30, with TRBD2 matching over 8 bases. The J segment lost 1 base and the V segment lost 0 bases, leaving 10 bases of the junction unmatched. Germline CDR1 GTSNPN, CDR2 SVGIG (reference sequence). The CDR3 runs to 17 residues. In DNA, the CDR3 is TGTGCCTGGAGTGTATTCCCTAGCGGGCCGTCCCAAGAGACCCAGTACTTC. It specifies CAWSVFPSGPSQETQYF.

The chain is built from TRBV2 and TRBJ1-2; TRBD1 is a possible D gene (6 bases). CDR3 size: 16 residues. Germline loops: CDR1 SNHLY, CDR2 FYNNEI. V dropped 1 base and J dropped 8 bases, with 20 bases sitting between them. The CDR3 DNA is TGTGCCAGCAGTGAAGGGCGGGGGCGCGGGTCTCGAGGCTACACCTTC. Translating gives CASSEGRGRGSRGYTF.

The CDR3 spells CASSLAGGTGSYEQYF. The CDR3 bases are TGTGCCAGCAGCTTAGCGGGAGGGACAGGGTCCTACGAGCAGTACTTC. The V call is TRBV7-6, the J call TRBJ2-7; TRBD1 matches 9 bases. V lost 0 bases and J lost 1; bases outside the gene matches: 4. The germline V gene has CDR1 SGHVS and CDR2 FNYEAQ. The CDR3 covers 16 residues.

This clone was seen just once. The chain is built from TRBV5-1 and TRBJ1-6; 11 nucleotides align to TRBD1. The germline CDR1 and CDR2 sequences are SGHRS and YFSETQ. The CDR3 spans 13 residues. Trimming removed 7 bases from V and 7 bases from J; junction bases left unmatched: 1. This CDR3 is CASGTGGNSPLHF. The CDR3 DNA reads as TGCGCCAGCGGGACAGGGGGAAATTCACCCCTCCACTTT.

This clone was seen a single time. The chain employs TRBV6-1 and TRBJ2-1, with TRBD1 matching 7 bases. The CDR3 is 14 residues long. Germline CDR1 MNHNS, CDR2 SASEGT. The V gene end was trimmed by 5 bases and the J gene end by 8 bases; junction bases not matched to a gene: 9. The CDR3, as DNA: TGTGCCAGCAGTCCGGGACAGAAAACTTATGAGCAGTTCTTC. Amino acid sequence: CASSPGQKTYEQFF.

The chain combines TRBV28 with TRBJ2-5, with TRBD1 matching over 7 bases. This CDR3 is built from 14 residues. With 5 bases clipped from V and 6 bases from J, the junction kept 9 bases outside the gene matches. The germline gives CDR1 MDHEN, CDR2 SYDVKM. CDR3: CASSALVGGKTQYF. The CDR3 DNA follows: TGTGCCAGCAGTGCCTTGGTAGGGGGCAAGACCCAGTACTTC.

This rearrangement joins TRBV6-5 to TRBJ2-1; 11 bases line up with TRBD2. There are 15 residues in the CDR3. J was trimmed by 7 bases and V by 6 bases; bases with no gene match: 8. Germline lookup yields CDR1 MNHEY and CDR2 SVGAGI. The CDR3 bases are TGTGCCAGCAGCCGTAGCGGGAGGGCGCTGAATGAGCAGTTCTTC. It encodes CASSRSGRALNEQFF.

The chain couples TRBV11-2 to TRBJ2-5; D remains ambiguous. The CDR3 loop spans 13 amino acids. V lost 1 base, J lost 0 bases, and 3 bases lay in between. Germline loops: CDR1 SGHAT, CDR2 FQNNGV. In DNA, the CDR3 is TGTGCCAGCAGCTTAGTCAACCAAGAGACCCAGTACTTC. The encoded protein is CASSLVNQETQYF.

The V gene is TRBV29-1, the J gene TRBJ1-1, with 7 bases aligning to TRBD1. Germline CDR1 and CDR2: SQVTM and ANQGSEA. The J segment lost 0 bases and the V segment lost 7 bases, leaving 11 bases of the junction unmatched. The CDR3 is 15 residues long. CDR3 sequence reads: CSATDRRDMNTEAFF. The CDR3 DNA reads as TGCAGCGCCACGGACAGGAGAGACATGAACACTGAAGCTTTCTTT.

The chain links TRBV28 to TRBJ2-7; D possibly corresponds to TRBD2 (6 bases). The germline gives CDR1 MDHEN, CDR2 SYDVKM. Trimming stripped 6 bases from V and 5 bases from J, with 17 bases between. The CDR3 length is 14 residues. CDR3 sequence (DNA): TGTGCCAGCAGCTTGGTCGGGGGAAATAACGAGCAGTACTTC. Its translation is CASSLVGGNNEQYF. Complete variable domain (other parts from reference TRBV28 and TRBJ2-7): DVKVTQSSRYLVKRTGEKVFLECVQDMDHENMFWYRQDPGLGLRLIYFSYDVKMKEKGDIPEGYSVSREKKERFSLILESASTNQTSMYLCASSLVGGNNEQYFGPGTRLTVT.

V is TRBV7-3 and J is TRBJ2-3; D is perhaps TRBD2 (5 bases). Germline loops: CDR1 SGHTA, CDR2 FQGTGA. The CDR3 runs to 15 residues. V lost 4 bases to trimming and J lost 0 bases, with 11 bases between them. CDR3 coding DNA: TGTGCCAGCAGCTCCTTAGCGAGTAGCACAGATACGCAGTATTTT. It specifies CASSSLASSTDTQYF.

The V call is TRBV28, the J call TRBJ2-1, with 7 bases that match TRBD1. There are 16 residues in the CDR3. Germline V CDR1 and CDR2: MDHEN, SYDVKM. Trimming at V came to 5 bases and at J to 4 bases, leaving 11 bases not matched to a gene. The CDR3 DNA reads as TGTGCCAGCAGTGATCAAAGGACAGGAAGTTACAATGAGCAGTTCTTC. This codes for CASSDQRTGSYNEQFF.

The genes are TRBV6-1 and TRBJ1-2; 9 nucleotides agree with TRBD1. The V gene end was trimmed by 5 bases and the J gene end by 10 bases; junction bases not matched to a gene: 11. Germline V gene sequence: CDR1 MNHNS, CDR2 SASEGT. The CDR3 has 14 amino acids. The CDR3 bases are TGTGCCAGCAGTACCCAGGACAGGGGAAGCTACTACACCTTC. This codes for CASSTQDRGSYYTF.